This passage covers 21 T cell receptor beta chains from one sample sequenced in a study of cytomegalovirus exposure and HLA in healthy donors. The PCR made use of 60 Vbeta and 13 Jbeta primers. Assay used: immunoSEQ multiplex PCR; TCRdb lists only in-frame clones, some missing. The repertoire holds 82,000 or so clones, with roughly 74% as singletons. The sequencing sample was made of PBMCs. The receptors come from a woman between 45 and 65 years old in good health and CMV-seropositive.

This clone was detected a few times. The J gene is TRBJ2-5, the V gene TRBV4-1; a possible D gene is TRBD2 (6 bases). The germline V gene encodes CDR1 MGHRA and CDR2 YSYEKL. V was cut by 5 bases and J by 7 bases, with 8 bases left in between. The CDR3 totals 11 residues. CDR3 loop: CASSSRGTQYF. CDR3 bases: TGCGCCAGCAGCTCGCGGGGGACCCAGTACTTC.

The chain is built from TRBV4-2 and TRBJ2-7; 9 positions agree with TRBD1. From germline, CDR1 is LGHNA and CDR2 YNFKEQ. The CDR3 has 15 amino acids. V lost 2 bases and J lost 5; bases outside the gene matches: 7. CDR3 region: CASSQLRDRDHEQYF. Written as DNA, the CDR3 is TGTGCCAGCAGCCAACTCCGGGACAGGGACCACGAGCAGTACTTC.

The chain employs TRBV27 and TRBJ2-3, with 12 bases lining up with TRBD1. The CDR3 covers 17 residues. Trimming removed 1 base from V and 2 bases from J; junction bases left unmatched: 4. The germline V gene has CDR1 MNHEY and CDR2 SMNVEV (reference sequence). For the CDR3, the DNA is TGTGCCAGCAGTTTATTGGGGACAGGGGGCCACACAGATACGCAGTATTTT. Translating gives CASSLLGTGGHTDTQYF.

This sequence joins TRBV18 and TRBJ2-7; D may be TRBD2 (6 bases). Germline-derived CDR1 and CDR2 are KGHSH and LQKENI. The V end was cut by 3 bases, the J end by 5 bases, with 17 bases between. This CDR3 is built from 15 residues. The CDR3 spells CASSPQGLPVHEQYF. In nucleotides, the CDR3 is TGTGCCAGCTCACCTCAGGGACTCCCAGTTCACGAGCAGTACTTC.

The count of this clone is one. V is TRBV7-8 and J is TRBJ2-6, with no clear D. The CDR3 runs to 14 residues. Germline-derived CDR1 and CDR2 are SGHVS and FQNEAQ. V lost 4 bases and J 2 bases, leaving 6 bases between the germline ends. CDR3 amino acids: CASSYSPGANVLTF. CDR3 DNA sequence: TGTGCCAGCAGCTACTCGCCTGGGGCCAACGTCCTGACTTTC.

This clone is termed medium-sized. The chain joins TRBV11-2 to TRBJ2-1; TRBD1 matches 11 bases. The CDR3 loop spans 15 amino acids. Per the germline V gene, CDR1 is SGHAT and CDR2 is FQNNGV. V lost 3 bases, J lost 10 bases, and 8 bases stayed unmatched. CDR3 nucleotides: TGTGCCAGCAGCTTGGGGACAGGGGGACTCCGGGAGCAGTTCTTC. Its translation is CASSLGTGGLREQFF.

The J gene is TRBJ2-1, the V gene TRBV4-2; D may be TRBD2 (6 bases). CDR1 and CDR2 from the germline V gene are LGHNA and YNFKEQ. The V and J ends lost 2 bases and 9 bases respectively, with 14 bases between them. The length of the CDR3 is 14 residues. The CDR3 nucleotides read TGTGCCAGCAGCCAACCTGGGACTTCTGGTGAGCAGTTCTTC. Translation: CASSQPGTSGEQFF.

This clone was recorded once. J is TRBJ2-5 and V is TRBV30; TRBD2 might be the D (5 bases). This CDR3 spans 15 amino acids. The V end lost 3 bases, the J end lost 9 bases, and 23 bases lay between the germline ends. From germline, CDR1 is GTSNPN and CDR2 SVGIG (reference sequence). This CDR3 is CAWRPPGSARKPQYF. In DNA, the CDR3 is TGTGCCTGGAGACCCCCGGGGAGTGCCCGGAAGCCCCAGTACTTC.

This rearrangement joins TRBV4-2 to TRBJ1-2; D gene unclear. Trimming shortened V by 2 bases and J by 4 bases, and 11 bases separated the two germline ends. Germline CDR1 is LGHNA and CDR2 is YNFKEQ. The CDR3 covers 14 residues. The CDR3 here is CASSQLGTSYGYTF. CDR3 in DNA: TGTGCCAGCAGCCAACTAGGCACCTCCTATGGCTACACCTTC.

CDR3 sequence reads: CASSASSSSYNEQFF. The DNA for the CDR3 is TGTGCCAGCAGCGCCTCTAGCAGCTCCTACAATGAGCAGTTCTTC. The rearrangement joins TRBV9 to TRBJ2-1, with D possibly being TRBD2 (5 bases). The V end was cut by 3 bases, the J end by 0 bases, with 10 bases between. The CDR3 runs 15 residues. The V gene's germline CDR1 is SGDLS and CDR2 YYNGEE.

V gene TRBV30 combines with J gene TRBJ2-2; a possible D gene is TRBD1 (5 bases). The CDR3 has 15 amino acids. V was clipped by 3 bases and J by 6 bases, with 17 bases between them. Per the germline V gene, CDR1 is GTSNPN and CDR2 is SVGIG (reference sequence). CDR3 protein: CAWRDKGRRAGELFF. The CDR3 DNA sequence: TGTGCCTGGAGGGATAAGGGGCGGCGAGCCGGGGAGCTGTTTTTT.

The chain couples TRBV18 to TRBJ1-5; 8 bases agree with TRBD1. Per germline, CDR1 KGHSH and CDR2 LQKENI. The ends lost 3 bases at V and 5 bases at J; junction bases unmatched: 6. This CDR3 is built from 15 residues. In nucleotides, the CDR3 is TGTGCCAGCTCACCGATCGGACAGGGCGATCAGCCCCAGCATTTT. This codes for CASSPIGQGDQPQHF.

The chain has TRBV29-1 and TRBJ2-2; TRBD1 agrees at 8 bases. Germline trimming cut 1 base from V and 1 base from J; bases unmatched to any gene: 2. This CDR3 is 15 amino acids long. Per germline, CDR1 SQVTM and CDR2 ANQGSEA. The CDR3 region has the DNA TGCAGCGTTGAAGGGACAGGGCTGAACACCGGGGAGCTGTTTTTT. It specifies CSVEGTGLNTGELFF.

CDR3 sequence: CASTQAGSNEQYF. For the CDR3, the DNA is TGTGCCAGCACACAGGCAGGGTCCAACGAGCAGTACTTC. This sequence joins TRBV6-5 and TRBJ2-7; D might be TRBD1 (5 bases). Germline-derived CDR1 and CDR2 are MNHEY and SVGAGI. V was cut by 7 bases and J by 5 bases, with 15 bases left in between. This CDR3 spans 13 amino acids.

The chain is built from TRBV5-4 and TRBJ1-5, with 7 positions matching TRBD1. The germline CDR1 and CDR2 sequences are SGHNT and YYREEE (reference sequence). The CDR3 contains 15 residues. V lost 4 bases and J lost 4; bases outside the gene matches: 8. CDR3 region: CASSIDRDRNQPQHF. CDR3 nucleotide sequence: TGTGCCAGCAGCATAGACCGGGACAGAAATCAGCCCCAGCATTTT.

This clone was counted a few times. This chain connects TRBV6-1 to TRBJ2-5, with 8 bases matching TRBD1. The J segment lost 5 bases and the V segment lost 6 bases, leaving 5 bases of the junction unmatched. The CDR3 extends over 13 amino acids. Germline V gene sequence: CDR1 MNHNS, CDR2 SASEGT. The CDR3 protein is CASRTGVGETQYF. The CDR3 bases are TGTGCCAGCAGGACAGGGGTCGGCGAGACCCAGTACTTC.

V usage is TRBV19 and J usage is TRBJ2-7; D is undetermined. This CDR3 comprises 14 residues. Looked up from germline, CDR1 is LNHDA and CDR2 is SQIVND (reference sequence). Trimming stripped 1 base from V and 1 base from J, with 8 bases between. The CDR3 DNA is TGTGCCAGTAGTATAGTCATCGGGTCCTACGAGCAGTACTTC. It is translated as CASSIVIGSYEQYF.

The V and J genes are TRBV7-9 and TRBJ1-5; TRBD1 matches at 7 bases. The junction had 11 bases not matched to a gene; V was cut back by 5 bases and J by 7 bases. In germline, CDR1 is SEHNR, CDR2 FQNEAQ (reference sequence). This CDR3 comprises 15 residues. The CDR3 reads CASSPSTGIDQPQHF. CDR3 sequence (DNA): TGTGCCAGCAGCCCGTCGACAGGGATCGACCAGCCCCAGCATTTT.

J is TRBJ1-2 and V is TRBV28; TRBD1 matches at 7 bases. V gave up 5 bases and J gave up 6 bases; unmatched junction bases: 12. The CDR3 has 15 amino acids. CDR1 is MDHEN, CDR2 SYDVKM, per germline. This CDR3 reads CASSKTGDEYDGYTF. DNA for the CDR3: TGTGCCAGCAGTAAAACAGGGGATGAGTACGATGGCTACACCTTC.

CDR3 coding DNA: TGTGCCAGCACCCCGTCTTCCTACGAGCAGTACTTC. It codes for CASTPSSYEQYF. This rearrangement joins TRBV2 to TRBJ2-7; D is undetermined. The CDR3 has 12 amino acids. Per the germline V gene, CDR1 is SNHLY and CDR2 is FYNNEI. V lost 7 bases and J 1 base, leaving 8 bases between the germline ends.

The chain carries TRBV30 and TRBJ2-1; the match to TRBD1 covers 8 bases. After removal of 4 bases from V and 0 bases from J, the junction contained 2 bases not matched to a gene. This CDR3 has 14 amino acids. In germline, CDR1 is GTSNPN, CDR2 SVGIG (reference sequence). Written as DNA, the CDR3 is TGTGCCTGGAACAGGGGGTCCTCCTACAATGAGCAGTTCTTC. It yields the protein CAWNRGSSYNEQFF.